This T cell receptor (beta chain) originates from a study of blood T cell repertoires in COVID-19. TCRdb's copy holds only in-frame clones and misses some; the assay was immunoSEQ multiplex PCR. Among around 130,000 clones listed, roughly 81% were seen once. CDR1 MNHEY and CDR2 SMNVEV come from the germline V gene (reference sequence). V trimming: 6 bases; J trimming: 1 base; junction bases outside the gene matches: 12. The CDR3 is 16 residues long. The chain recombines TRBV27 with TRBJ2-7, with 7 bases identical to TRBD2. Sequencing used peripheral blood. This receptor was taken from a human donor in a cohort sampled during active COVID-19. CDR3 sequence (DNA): TGTGCCAGCAGCCGATGGGCTGGGGGGGGATCCTACGAGCAGTACTTC. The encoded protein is CASSRWAGGGSYEQYF.